These T cell receptor beta chains were read from a single sample in a study of neurological immune-mediated disorders. TCRdb itself ran the 5' RACE reads through MiXCR, one entry per CDR3 protein. Altogether roughly 80,000 distinct CDR3 sequences are present, roughly 9.9% being singletons, with the ten largest covering about 1.7%. Sample: PBMCs. Every receptor here comes from a man over 45 in good health. CDR3s include the opening cysteine and the closing phenylalanine or tryptophan. A D gene is named only where the DNA matches it firmly. For some rows the clone size is stated as once, few or many, or as a class when expanded; others skip it.

CDR3 protein	CDR3 DNA	CDR3 length	V gene	J gene	clone size	D gene
CSAPEASGGTYNEQFF	TGCAGTGCTCCGGAGGCTAGCGGGGGGACTTACAATGAGCAGTTCTTC	16	TRBV20-1	TRBJ2-1	many	TRBD2
CASSLLGDSTDTQYF	TGCGCCAGCAGCTTGTTAGGGGATAGCACAGATACGCAGTATTTT	15	TRBV5-1	TRBJ2-3	many	-
CASSILGGNTEAFF	TGCGCCAGCAGCATATTGGGAGGGAACACTGAAGCTTTCTTT	14	TRBV5-1	TRBJ1-1	many	-
CSASGLLATETQYF	TGCAGTGCTAGTGGTCTACTAGCGACGGAGACCCAGTACTTC	14	TRBV20-1	TRBJ2-5	many	TRBD2
CASGPGQGAGQPQHF	TGTGCCAGCGGCCCGGGACAGGGGGCAGGTCAGCCCCAGCATTTT	15	TRBV12-3/TRBV12-4	TRBJ1-5	-	TRBD1
CASSGQGAGELFF	TGTGCCAGCTCTGGACAGGGCGCCGGGGAGCTGTTTTTT	13	TRBV7-2	TRBJ2-2	many	TRBD1
CASSSLWTGITGEQYF	TGTGCCAGCAGTTCATTGTGGACAGGGATTACGGGCGAGCAGTACTTC	16	TRBV28	TRBJ2-7	many	TRBD1
CASSPTAGVEGNQPQHF	TGTGCCAGCAGTCCAACCGCGGGAGTGGAAGGCAATCAGCCCCAGCATTTT	17	TRBV12-3/TRBV12-4	TRBJ1-5	many	-
CSASAGVGRETQYF	TGCAGTGCCAGTGCCGGGGTTGGCCGAGAGACCCAGTACTTC	14	TRBV20-1	TRBJ2-5	-	-
CAASSGGTDTQYF	TGTGCCGCTTCCAGCGGGGGAACAGATACGCAGTATTTT	13	TRBV24-1	TRBJ2-3	many	TRBD2
CSARQLAGGYSYNEQFF	TGCAGTGCTAGACAACTAGCGGGAGGTTACTCCTACAATGAGCAGTTCTTC	17	TRBV20-1	TRBJ2-1	many	TRBD2
CASSLVWQGARGYTF	TGTGCCAGCAGCTTAGTCTGGCAGGGGGCACGGGGCTACACCTTC	15	TRBV7-9	TRBJ1-2	many	TRBD1
CASSRRQAGQDEAFF	TGTGCCAGCAGTCGTCGACAGGCCGGTCAGGATGAAGCTTTCTTT	15	TRBV27	TRBJ1-1	many	-
CASSPRRGLTQGETQYF	TGTGCCAGCAGCCCCCGACGGGGACTAACTCAGGGGGAGACCCAGTACTTC	17	TRBV7-6	TRBJ2-5	few	-
CASKKQTDPNEKLFF	TGTGCCAGCAAGAAACAGACAGACCCAAATGAAAAACTGTTTTTT	15	TRBV10-3	TRBJ1-4	many	-
CASSPTSGIYNEQFF	TGTGCCAGCTCGCCGACTAGCGGGATTTACAATGAGCAGTTCTTC	15	TRBV12-3/TRBV12-4	TRBJ2-1	many	TRBD2
CASRQTGGSYEQYF	TGTGCCAGCAGGCAGACAGGGGGCAGCTACGAGCAGTACTTC	14	TRBV6-5	TRBJ2-7	many	TRBD1
CASSFGNQPQHF	TGTGCCAGCAGTTTTGGCAATCAGCCCCAGCATTTT	12	TRBV28	TRBJ1-5	many	-
CASSFGGYGVEAFF	TGCGCCAGCAGCTTTGGGGGGTATGGGGTTGAAGCTTTCTTT	14	TRBV5-1	TRBJ1-1	many	-
CASRGQSTDTQYF	TGTGCCAGCAGAGGACAGAGCACAGATACGCAGTATTTT	13	TRBV6-1	TRBJ2-3	-	-
CASSLTDPTGELFF	TGCGCCAGCAGCCTAACGGACCCCACCGGGGAGCTGTTTTTT	14	TRBV5-1	TRBJ2-2	many	-
CSVAMRGDADTQYF	TGCAGCGTGGCTATGAGGGGGGACGCAGATACGCAGTATTTT	14	TRBV29-1	TRBJ2-3	many	-
CASSPIGTTDTQYF	TGTGCCAGCAGCCCAATAGGGACGACAGATACGCAGTATTTT	14	TRBV6-5	TRBJ2-3	-	-
CASSWCGRVAYTEAFF	TGCGCCAGCAGCTGGTGTGGCAGGGTTGCTTACACTGAAGCTTTCTTT	16	TRBV5-1	TRBJ1-1	-	-
CASSYSRLTDTQYF	TGTGCCAGCAGTTACAGCAGACTCACAGATACGCAGTATTTT	14	TRBV6-5	TRBJ2-3	many	-
CATSRDSSSQETQYF	TGTGCCACCAGCAGAGATTCTAGCAGCCAAGAGACCCAGTACTTC	15	TRBV15	TRBJ2-5	many	-
CASSAGGSGAYEQYF	TGTGCCAGCAGTGCGGGGGGAAGCGGAGCCTACGAGCAGTACTTC	15	TRBV6-1	TRBJ2-7	many	TRBD2
CASSGEAGYNEQFF	TGCGCCAGCAGCGGGGAAGCGGGGTACAATGAGCAGTTCTTC	14	TRBV5-1	TRBJ2-1	many	TRBD2
CAISGGDSRPYNEQFF	TGTGCCATCAGTGGGGGGGACTCTCGGCCCTACAATGAGCAGTTCTTC	16	TRBV10-3	TRBJ2-1	many	-
CASSQVRSAGGNIQYF	TGTGCCAGCAGCCAAGTACGATCCGCGGGAGGAAACATTCAGTACTTC	16	TRBV14	TRBJ2-4	-	TRBD2
CASSPLAEQETQYF	TGTGCCAGCAGTCCACTAGCGGAGCAAGAGACCCAGTACTTC	14	TRBV28	TRBJ2-5	many	TRBD2
CASSPIRAGGYTF	TGTGCCAGCAGTCCCATACGGGCGGGTGGCTACACCTTC	13	TRBV6-1	TRBJ1-2	many	-
CATKGQGSTRYF	TGTGCCACCAAGGGACAGGGGAGTACGCGGTACTTC	12	TRBV6-5	TRBJ2-7	many	TRBD1
CASSPTGTQFYGYTF	TGTGCCAGCTCACCAACGGGGACCCAATTCTATGGCTACACCTTC	15	TRBV18	TRBJ1-2	many	-
CASSVEGFSYNEQFF	TGTGCCAGCAGTGTCGAGGGGTTCTCCTACAATGAGCAGTTCTTC	15	TRBV6-4	TRBJ2-1	-	-
CASSGRGTRFGYTF	TGTGCCAGCAGTGGCAGGGGGACAAGGTTCGGCTACACCTTC	14	TRBV27	TRBJ1-2	many	TRBD1
CASSLVDRVWEQYF	TGCGCCAGCAGCTTGGTGGATAGGGTGTGGGAGCAGTACTTC	14	TRBV5-1	TRBJ2-7	many	-
CASSLGWGGEYQPQHF	TGTGCCAGCAGCTTAGGTTGGGGGGGGGAGTATCAGCCCCAGCATTTT	16	TRBV7-2	TRBJ1-5	many	-
CASSRTGETQYF	TGTGCCAGCAGTCGGACAGGGGAGACCCAGTACTTC	12	TRBV6-2/TRBV6-3	TRBJ2-5	-	TRBD1
CASSYRAEWAYNEQFF	TGCGCCAGCAGCTACCGAGCGGAGTGGGCCTACAATGAGCAGTTCTTC	16	TRBV5-1	TRBJ2-1	many	-
CASSPYSWTAFQETQYF	TGTGCCAGCAGTCCCTACTCGTGGACAGCCTTTCAAGAGACCCAGTACTTC	17	TRBV12-3/TRBV12-4	TRBJ2-5	many	-
CASSPLDEQFF	TGTGCCAGCTCACCACTCGATGAGCAGTTCTTC	11	TRBV18	TRBJ2-1	many	-
CASSYGFLNTEAFF	TGTGCCAGCAGTTACGGGTTTCTGAACACTGAAGCTTTCTTT	14	TRBV6-2/TRBV6-3	TRBJ1-1	many	-
CASSLRRGQGYNEQFF	TGTGCCAGCAGCTTAAGGAGGGGGCAAGGCTACAATGAGCAGTTCTTC	16	TRBV11-2	TRBJ2-1	many	-
CASSPGSVPQHF	TGTGCCAGCAGTCCTGGGTCGGTCCCCCAGCATTTT	12	TRBV27	TRBJ1-5	few	-
CASVFSTGGTDTQYF	TGTGCCAGCGTTTTCTCCACCGGAGGCACAGATACGCAGTATTTT	15	TRBV6-2/TRBV6-3	TRBJ2-3	many	-
CSVRTSGGATDTQYF	TGCAGCGTGCGAACTAGCGGGGGGGCCACAGATACGCAGTATTTT	15	TRBV29-1	TRBJ2-3	-	TRBD2
CASSPKTAGGEQFF	TGCGCCAGCAGTCCCAAAACAGCGGGAGGTGAGCAGTTCTTC	14	TRBV5-1	TRBJ2-1	many	TRBD2
CASSRGQISYNEQFF	TGTGCCAGCTCAAGGGGACAGATCTCCTACAATGAGCAGTTCTTC	15	TRBV18	TRBJ2-1	many	TRBD1
CASSSGQTPYEQYF	TGCGCCAGCAGCTCCGGACAGACCCCCTACGAGCAGTACTTC	14	TRBV5-1	TRBJ2-7	many	-
CASSKRVTGPYNEQFF	TGTGCCAGCAGCAAAAGGGTTACAGGGCCCTACAATGAGCAGTTCTTC	16	TRBV21-1	TRBJ2-1	many	-
CASTIAGVTGELFF	TGTGCCAGCACCATAGCGGGGGTCACCGGGGAGCTGTTTTTT	14	TRBV28	TRBJ2-2	many	TRBD2
CASSFAEGSYEQYF	TGCGCCAGCAGCTTCGCGGAGGGTTCCTACGAGCAGTACTTC	14	TRBV5-1	TRBJ2-7	many	-
CASSLTGYQETQYF	TGTGCCAGCAGTTTGACCGGGTACCAAGAGACCCAGTACTTC	14	TRBV27	TRBJ2-5	many	-
CASRPSRKNIQYF	TGTGCCAGCAGACCTAGCCGTAAAAACATTCAGTACTTC	13	TRBV28	TRBJ2-4	-	-
CASSQGLVNEQFF	TGTGCCAGCAGCCAAGGACTAGTAAATGAGCAGTTCTTC	13	TRBV4-2	TRBJ2-1	many	-
CASSFSTPLGAETQYF	TGCGCCAGCAGCTTCTCGACACCCCTCGGGGCGGAGACCCAGTACTTC	16	TRBV5-1	TRBJ2-5	many	-
CASSEPWARLANTDTQYF	TGTGCCAGCAGTGAACCCTGGGCGAGGCTAGCGAACACAGATACGCAGTATTTT	18	TRBV6-1	TRBJ2-3	many	-
CASSLPSDSYNEQFF	TGCGCCAGCAGCTTGCCTTCGGACTCCTACAATGAGCAGTTCTTC	15	TRBV5-1	TRBJ2-1	-	-
CASSPLGQGTDTQYF	TGTGCCAGCTCACCACTCGGACAGGGAACAGATACGCAGTATTTT	15	TRBV18	TRBJ2-3	-	TRBD1